This T cell receptor beta chain derives from a study of monozygotic twins with inflammatory bowel disease. Study findings and constraints: Researchers report that IBD patients shared fewer clonotypes with others than healthy twins, especially amid disease activity.

Germline-derived CDR1 and CDR2 are KGHDR and SFDVKD. This CDR3 comprises 17 residues. TCRdb re-called the 5' RACE reads, yielding one record per CDR3 amino acid sequence without DNA. This repertoire comprises fewer than 450,000 distinct CDR3 sequences; its ten largest clones make up 2% to 3%. Someone took an approximately 2.6 ml blood sample from each of the donors. With respect to this clonotype: Its antigen remains unknown.

Sample: blood. The source is a human donor with ulcerative colitis or Crohn's disease, or a healthy co-twin of an affected twin (not recorded which). The chain couples TRBV24-1 to TRBJ2-3. The CDR3: CATSDPQGTASTDTQYF.